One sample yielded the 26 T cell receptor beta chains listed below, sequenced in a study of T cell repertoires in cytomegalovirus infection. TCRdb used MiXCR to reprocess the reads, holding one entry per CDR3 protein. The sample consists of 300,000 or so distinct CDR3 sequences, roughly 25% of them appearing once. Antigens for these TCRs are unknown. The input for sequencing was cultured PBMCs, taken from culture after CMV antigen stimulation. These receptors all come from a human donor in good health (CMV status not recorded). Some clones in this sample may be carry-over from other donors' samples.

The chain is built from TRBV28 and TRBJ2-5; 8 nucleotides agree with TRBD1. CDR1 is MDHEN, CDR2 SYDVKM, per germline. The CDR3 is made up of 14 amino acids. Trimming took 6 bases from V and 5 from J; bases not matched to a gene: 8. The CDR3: CASRAAGGRETQYF. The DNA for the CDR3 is TGTGCCAGCAGGGCCGCAGGGGGCCGGGAGACCCAGTACTTC.

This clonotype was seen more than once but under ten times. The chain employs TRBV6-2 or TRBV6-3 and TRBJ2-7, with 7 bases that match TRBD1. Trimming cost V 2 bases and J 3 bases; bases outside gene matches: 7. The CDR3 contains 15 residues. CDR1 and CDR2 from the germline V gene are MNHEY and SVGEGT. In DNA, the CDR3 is TGTGCCAGCAGTTACACGGGACAGCTAAACTACGAGCAGTACTTC. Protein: CASSYTGQLNYEQYF.

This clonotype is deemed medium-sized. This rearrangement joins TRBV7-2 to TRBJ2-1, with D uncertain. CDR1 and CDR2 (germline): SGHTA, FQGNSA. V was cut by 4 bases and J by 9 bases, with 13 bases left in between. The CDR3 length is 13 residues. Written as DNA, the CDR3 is TGTGCCAGCAGCTCCCGGGCCAGGAGTGAGCAGTTCTTC. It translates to CASSSRARSEQFF.

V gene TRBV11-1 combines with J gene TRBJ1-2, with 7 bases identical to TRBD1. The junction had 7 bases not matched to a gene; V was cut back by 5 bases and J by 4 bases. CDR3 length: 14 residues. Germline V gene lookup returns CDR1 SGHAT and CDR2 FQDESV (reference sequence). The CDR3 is CASSVYRQGYGYTF. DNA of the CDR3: TGTGCCAGCAGCGTCTACCGACAGGGCTATGGCTACACCTTC. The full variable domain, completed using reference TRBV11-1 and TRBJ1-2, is EAEVAQSPRYKITEKSQAVAFWCDPISGHATLYWYRQILGQGPELLVQFQDESVVDDSQLPKDRFSAERLKGVDSTLKIQPAELGDSAMYLCASSVYRQGYGYTFGSGTRLTVV.

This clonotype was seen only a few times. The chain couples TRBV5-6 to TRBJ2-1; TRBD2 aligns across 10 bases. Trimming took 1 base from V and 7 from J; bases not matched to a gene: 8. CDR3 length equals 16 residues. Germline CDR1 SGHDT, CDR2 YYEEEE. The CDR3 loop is CASSLPSGSLGNEQFF. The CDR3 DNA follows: TGTGCCAGCAGCTTGCCTAGCGGGAGCCTCGGGAATGAGCAGTTCTTC.

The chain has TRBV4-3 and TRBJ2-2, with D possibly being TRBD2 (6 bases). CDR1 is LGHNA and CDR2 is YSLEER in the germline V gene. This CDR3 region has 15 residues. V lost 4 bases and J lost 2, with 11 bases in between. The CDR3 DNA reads TGCGCCAGCAGCCCTACTAGCTATAACACCGGGGAGCTGTTTTTT. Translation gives CASSPTSYNTGELFF.

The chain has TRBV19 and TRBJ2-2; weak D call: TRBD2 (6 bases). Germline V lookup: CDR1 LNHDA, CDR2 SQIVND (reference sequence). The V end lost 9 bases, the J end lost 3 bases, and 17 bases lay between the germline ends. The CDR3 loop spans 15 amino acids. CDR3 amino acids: CASSSYSGDTGELFF. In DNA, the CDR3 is TGTGCCAGCAGCAGTTACTCGGGAGACACCGGGGAGCTGTTTTTT.

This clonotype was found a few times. The chain's CDR3 is CSAGQQPDTEAFF. CDR3 coding DNA: TGCAGCGCAGGACAGCAGCCCGACACTGAAGCTTTCTTT. The V gene is TRBV29-1, the J gene TRBJ1-1, with a weak D call TRBD1 (6 bases). This CDR3 spans 13 amino acids. Germline V CDR1 and CDR2: SQVTM, ANQGSEA. Trimming shortened V by 7 bases and J by 3 bases, and 15 bases separated the two germline ends.

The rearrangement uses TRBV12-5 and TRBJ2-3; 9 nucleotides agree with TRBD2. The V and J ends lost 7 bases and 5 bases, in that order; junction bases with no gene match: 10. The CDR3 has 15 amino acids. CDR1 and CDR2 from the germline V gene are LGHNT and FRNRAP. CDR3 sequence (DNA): TGTGCTAGTGCGTGGGCGGGAGGGCCCGGAGATACGCAGTATTTT. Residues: CASAWAGGPGDTQYF.

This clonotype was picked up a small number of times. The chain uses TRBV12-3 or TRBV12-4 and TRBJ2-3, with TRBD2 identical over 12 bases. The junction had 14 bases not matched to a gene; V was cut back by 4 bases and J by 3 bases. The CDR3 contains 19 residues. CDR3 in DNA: TGTGCCAGCAGTTCCGTACAGAAGACTAGCGGGAGATGGACAGATACGCAGTATTTT. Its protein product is CASSSVQKTSGRWTDTQYF.

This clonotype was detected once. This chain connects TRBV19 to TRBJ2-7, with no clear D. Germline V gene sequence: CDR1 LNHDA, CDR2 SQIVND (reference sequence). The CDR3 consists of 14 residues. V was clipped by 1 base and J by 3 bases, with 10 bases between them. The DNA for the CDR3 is TGTGCCAGTAGTATAGGTCCTATATTCTACGAGCAGTACTTC. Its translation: CASSIGPIFYEQYF. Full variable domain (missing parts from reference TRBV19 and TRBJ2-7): DGGITQSPKYLFRKEGQNVTLSCEQNLNHDAMYWYRQDPGQGLRLIYYSQIVNDFQKGDIAEGYSVSREKKESFPLTVTSAQKNPTAFYLCASSIGPIFYEQYFGPGTRLTVT.

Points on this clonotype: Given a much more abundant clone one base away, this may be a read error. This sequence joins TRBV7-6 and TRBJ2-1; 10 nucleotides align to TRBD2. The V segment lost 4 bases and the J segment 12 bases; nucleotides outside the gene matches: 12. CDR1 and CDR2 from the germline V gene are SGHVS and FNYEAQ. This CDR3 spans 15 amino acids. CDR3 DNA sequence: TGTGCCAGCAGCTCCCTAGCGGGAGTTTTTCAGGGGCAGTTCTTC. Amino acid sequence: CASSSLAGVFQGQFF.

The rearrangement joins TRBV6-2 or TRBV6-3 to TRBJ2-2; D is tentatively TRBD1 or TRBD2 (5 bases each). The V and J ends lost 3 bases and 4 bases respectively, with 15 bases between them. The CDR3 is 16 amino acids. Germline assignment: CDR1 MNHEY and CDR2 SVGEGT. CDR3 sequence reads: CASSYPIVGGTGELFF. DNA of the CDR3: TGTGCCAGCAGTTATCCGATCGTTGGGGGCACCGGGGAGCTGTTTTTT.

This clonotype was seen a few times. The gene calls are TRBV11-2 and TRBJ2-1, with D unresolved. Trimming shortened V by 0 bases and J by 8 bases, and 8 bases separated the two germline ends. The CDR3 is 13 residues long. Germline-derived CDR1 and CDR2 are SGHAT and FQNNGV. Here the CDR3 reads CASSLDRIDEQFF. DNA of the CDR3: TGTGCCAGCAGCTTAGACCGGATCGATGAGCAGTTCTTC.

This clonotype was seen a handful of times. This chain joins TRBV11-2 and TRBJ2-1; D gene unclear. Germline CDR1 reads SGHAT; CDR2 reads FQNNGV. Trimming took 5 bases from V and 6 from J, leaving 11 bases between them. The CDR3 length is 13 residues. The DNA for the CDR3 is TGTGCCAGCAGCCAGAGCCTGCGCAATGAGCAGTTCTTC. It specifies CASSQSLRNEQFF.

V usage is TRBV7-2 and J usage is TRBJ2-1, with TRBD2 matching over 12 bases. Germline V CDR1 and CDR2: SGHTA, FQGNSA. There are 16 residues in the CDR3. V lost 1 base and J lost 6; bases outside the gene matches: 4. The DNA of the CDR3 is TGTGCCAGCAGCTTAGTCGGACTAGCGGGGCCCAATGAGCAGTTCTTC. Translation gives CASSLVGLAGPNEQFF.

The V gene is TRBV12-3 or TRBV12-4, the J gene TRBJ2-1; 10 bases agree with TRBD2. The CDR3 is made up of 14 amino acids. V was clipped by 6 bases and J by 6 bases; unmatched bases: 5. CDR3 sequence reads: CASSRTSGINEQFF. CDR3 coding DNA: TGTGCCAGCAGCCGGACTAGCGGAATCAATGAGCAGTTCTTC.

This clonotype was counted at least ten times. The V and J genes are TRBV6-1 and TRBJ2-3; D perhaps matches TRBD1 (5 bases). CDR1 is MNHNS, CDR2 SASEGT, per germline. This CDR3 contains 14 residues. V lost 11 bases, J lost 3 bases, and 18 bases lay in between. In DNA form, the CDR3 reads TGTGCCGCGAAAAGGAGCAGGGCGACAGATACGCAGTATTTT. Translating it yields CAAKRSRATDTQYF.

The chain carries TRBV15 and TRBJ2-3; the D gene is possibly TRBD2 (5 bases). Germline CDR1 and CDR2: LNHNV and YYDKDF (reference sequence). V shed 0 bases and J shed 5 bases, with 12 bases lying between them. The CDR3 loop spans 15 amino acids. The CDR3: CATSREARREDTQYF. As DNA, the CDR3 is TGTGCCACCAGCAGAGAGGCCCGTCGGGAAGATACGCAGTATTTT.

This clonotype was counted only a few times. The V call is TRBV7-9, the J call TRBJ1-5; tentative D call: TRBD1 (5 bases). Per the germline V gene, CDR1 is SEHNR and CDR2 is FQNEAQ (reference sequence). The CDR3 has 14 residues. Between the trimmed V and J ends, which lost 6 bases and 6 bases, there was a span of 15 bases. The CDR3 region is CASSSGHRPQPQHF. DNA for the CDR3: TGTGCCAGCAGTTCAGGACACCGCCCTCAGCCCCAGCATTTT. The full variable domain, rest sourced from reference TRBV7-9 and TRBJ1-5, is DTGVSQNPRHKITKRGQNVTFRCDPISEHNRLYWYRQTLGQGPEFLTYFQNEAQLEKSRLLSDRFSAERPKGSFSTLEIQRTEQGDSAMYLCASSSGHRPQPQHFGDGTRLSIL.

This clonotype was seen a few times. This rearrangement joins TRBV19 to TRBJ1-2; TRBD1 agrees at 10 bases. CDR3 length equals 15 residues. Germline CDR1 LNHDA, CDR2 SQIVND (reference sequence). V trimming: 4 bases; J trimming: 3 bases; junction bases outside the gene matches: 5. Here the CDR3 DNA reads TGTGCCAGTAGTAAGGGACAGGGGATAGACTATGGCTACACCTTC. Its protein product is CASSKGQGIDYGYTF. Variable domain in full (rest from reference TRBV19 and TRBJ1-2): DGGITQSPKYLFRKEGQNVTLSCEQNLNHDAMYWYRQDPGQGLRLIYYSQIVNDFQKGDIAEGYSVSREKKESFPLTVTSAQKNPTAFYLCASSKGQGIDYGYTFGSGTRLTVV.

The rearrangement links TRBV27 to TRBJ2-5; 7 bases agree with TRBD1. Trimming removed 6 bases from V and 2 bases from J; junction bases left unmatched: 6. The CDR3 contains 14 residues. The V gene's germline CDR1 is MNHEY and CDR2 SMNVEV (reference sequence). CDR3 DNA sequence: TGTGCCAGCAGCGAGACAGGGAGACAAGAGACCCAGTACTTC. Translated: CASSETGRQETQYF.

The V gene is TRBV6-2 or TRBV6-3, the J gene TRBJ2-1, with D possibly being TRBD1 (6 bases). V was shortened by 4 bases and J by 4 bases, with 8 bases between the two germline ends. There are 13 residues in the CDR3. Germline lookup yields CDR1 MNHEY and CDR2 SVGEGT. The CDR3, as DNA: TGTGCCAGCAGTTGGACAGAATACAATGAGCAGTTCTTC. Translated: CASSWTEYNEQFF.

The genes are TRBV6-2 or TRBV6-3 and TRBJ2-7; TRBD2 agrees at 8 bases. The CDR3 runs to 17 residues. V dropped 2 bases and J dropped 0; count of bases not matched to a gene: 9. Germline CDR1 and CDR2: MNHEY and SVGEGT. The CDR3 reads CASSYISGIFRSYEQYV. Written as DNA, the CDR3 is TGTGCCAGCAGTTACATTAGCGGGATCTTTCGCTCCTACGAGCAGTACGTC.

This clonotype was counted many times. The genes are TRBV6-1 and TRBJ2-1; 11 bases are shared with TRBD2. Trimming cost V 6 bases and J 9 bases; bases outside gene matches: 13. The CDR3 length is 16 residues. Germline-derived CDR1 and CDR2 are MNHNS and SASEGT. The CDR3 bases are TGTGCCAGCAGAGCTGTAGGGACTAGCGGATACGGTGAGCAGTTCTTC. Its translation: CASRAVGTSGYGEQFF.

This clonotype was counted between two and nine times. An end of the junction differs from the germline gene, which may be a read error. The CDR3 is CSASRQGARNIQYF. CDR3 sequence (DNA): TGCAGTGCTAGTCGACAAGGGGCCAGAAACATTCAGTACTTC. The J gene is TRBJ2-4, the V gene TRBV20-1, with TRBD1 as a possible D gene (5 bases). The germline V gene encodes CDR1 DFQATT and CDR2 SNEGSKA (reference sequence). CDR3 length: 14 residues.